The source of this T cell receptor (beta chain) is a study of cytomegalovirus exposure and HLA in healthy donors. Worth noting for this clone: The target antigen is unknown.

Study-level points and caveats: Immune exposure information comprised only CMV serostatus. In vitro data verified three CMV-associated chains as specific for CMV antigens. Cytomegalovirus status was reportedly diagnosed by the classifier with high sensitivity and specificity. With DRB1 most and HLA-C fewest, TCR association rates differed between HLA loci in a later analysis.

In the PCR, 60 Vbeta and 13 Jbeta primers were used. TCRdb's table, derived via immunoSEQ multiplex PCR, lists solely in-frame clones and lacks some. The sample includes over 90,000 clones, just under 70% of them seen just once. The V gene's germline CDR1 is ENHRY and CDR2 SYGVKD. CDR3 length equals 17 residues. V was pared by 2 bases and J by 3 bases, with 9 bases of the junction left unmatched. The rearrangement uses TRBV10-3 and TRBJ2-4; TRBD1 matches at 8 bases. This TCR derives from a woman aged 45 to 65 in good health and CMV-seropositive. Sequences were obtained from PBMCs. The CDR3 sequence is CAISERQGADRKNIQYF. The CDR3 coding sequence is TGTGCCATCAGTGAGCGTCAGGGGGCCGATCGCAAAAACATTCAGTACTTC.